The clone carrying this T cell receptor beta chain was recorded many times. No antigen is known for it. Axillary draining lymph nodes of breast cancer patients supplied the node samples. The sample originates from a study of breast tumors, draining lymph nodes, adjacent tissues. Whole-study findings and limits: Tumor repertoires ranked between lymph nodes and nontumor tissue in diversity, with V and J gene preferences. Most tumor T cells seemingly derive from lymph node, then expand in tumor. Luminal-like breast cancer showed significantly greater tumor-nontumor repertoire similarity than basal-like breast cancer did. That most tumor T cells come from lymph nodes remained unproven.

TCRdb reprocessed the multiplex PCR reads with MiXCR, giving one entry per CDR3 protein. The sample has some 170,000 distinct CDR3 sequences; around 33% are singletons. The sequenced sample consisted of axillary lymph node tissue. The receptor was derived from a female donor with breast cancer. Some clones in this sample may be carry-over from other donors' samples.

For the CDR3, the DNA is TGTGCCAGTAGTTCTCGGACAGGAGAATCCACCGGGGAGCTGTTTTTT. Residues: CASSSRTGESTGELFF. V is TRBV19 and J is TRBJ2-2, with 7 bases aligning to TRBD1. The junction had 10 bases not matched to a gene; V was cut back by 5 bases and J by 4 bases. The CDR3 runs 16 residues. The germline V gene encodes CDR1 LNHDA and CDR2 SQIVND (reference sequence).